These T cell receptor beta chains were read from a single sample in a study of T cells in Graves' hyperthyroidism and ophthalmopathy. TCRdb passed the multiplex PCR reads through MiXCR, listing each CDR3 protein once. The sample has around 350,000 distinct CDR3 sequences, less than 15% seen once; the top ten hold 9.2%. Input material: blood. These receptors were obtained from a woman younger than 35 with Graves' hyperthyroidism. Both conserved end residues are part of each CDR3. The order of the fields is CDR3 DNA, CDR3 protein, V gene, D gene, J gene, clone size. D genes are given only for firm matches. Clone size is shown for a subset of rows, as once, few, many or a class of expanded clone.

CDR3nt: TGCAGCGCCCCCGTTGCAGATTCTTACGAGCAGTACTTC; CDR3aa: CSAPVADSYEQYF; v_gene: TRBV20-1; d_gene: NA; j_gene: TRBJ2-7; abundance: few
CDR3nt: TGTGCCAGCAGTTCCCACAAGATCTACGAGCAGTACTTC; CDR3aa: CASSSHKIYEQYF; v_gene: TRBV6-1; d_gene: NA; j_gene: TRBJ2-7; abundance: many
CDR3nt: TGTGCCAGCAGTTCACACGCACAGACTAGCGGAAACAATGAGCAGTTCTTC; CDR3aa: CASSSHAQTSGNNEQFF; v_gene: TRBV12-3/TRBV12-4; d_gene: TRBD2; j_gene: TRBJ2-1; abundance: NA
CDR3nt: TGTGCCAGCAGTTTCGAAGGAGTCTCTGGAAACACCATATATTTT; CDR3aa: CASSFEGVSGNTIYF; v_gene: TRBV6-1; d_gene: NA; j_gene: TRBJ1-3; abundance: many
CDR3nt: TGTGCCAGCAGCTCCGGGACAGCTTTCAATTCACCCCTCCACTTT; CDR3aa: CASSSGTAFNSPLHF; v_gene: TRBV7-3; d_gene: TRBD1; j_gene: TRBJ1-6; abundance: many
CDR3nt: TGTGCCAGCACTCCGAACAATGAGCAGTTCTTC; CDR3aa: CASTPNNEQFF; v_gene: TRBV6-1; d_gene: NA; j_gene: TRBJ2-1; abundance: many
CDR3nt: TGTGCCAGCTCACTCCGGGACACCTATGGCTACACCTTC; CDR3aa: CASSLRDTYGYTF; v_gene: TRBV18; d_gene: NA; j_gene: TRBJ1-2; abundance: many
CDR3nt: TGTGCCAGCAGCTTAAGCCAGGGAGAGAACATTCAGTACTTC; CDR3aa: CASSLSQGENIQYF; v_gene: TRBV13; d_gene: NA; j_gene: TRBJ2-4; abundance: many
CDR3nt: TGTGCCAGCCGCCTACTGGGATCCGGGGAGCTGTTTTTT; CDR3aa: CASRLLGSGELFF; v_gene: TRBV6-2/TRBV6-3; d_gene: NA; j_gene: TRBJ2-2; abundance: many
CDR3nt: TGTGCCAGCAGTGAAAGGCGGGAGTGGAACACCGGGGAGCTGTTTTTT; CDR3aa: CASSERREWNTGELFF; v_gene: TRBV2; d_gene: TRBD2; j_gene: TRBJ2-2; abundance: many
CDR3nt: TGTGCCAGCAGCAGAGACAGGGAAGGAAACACCATATATTTT; CDR3aa: CASSRDREGNTIYF; v_gene: TRBV2; d_gene: TRBD1; j_gene: TRBJ1-3; abundance: many
CDR3nt: TGTGCCAGCAGCTCCCCCGGAGCCGTAGGCGAGCAGTACTTC; CDR3aa: CASSSPGAVGEQYF; v_gene: TRBV7-9; d_gene: NA; j_gene: TRBJ2-7; abundance: NA
CDR3nt: TGCGCCAGCAGCTTGGATGTACAGGGGAATAATGAAAAACTGTTTTTT; CDR3aa: CASSLDVQGNNEKLFF; v_gene: TRBV5-1; d_gene: TRBD1; j_gene: TRBJ1-4; abundance: many
CDR3nt: TGTGCCAGCAGTCGCCCTCACAGCACAGATACGCAGTATTTT; CDR3aa: CASSRPHSTDTQYF; v_gene: TRBV12-3/TRBV12-4; d_gene: NA; j_gene: TRBJ2-3; abundance: NA
CDR3nt: TGCAGTGCTAGAGCTACAGGGCTCCAGCCCCAGCATTTT; CDR3aa: CSARATGLQPQHF; v_gene: TRBV20-1; d_gene: NA; j_gene: TRBJ1-5; abundance: few
CDR3nt: TGTGCCAGCAGCTCTAGGATCAGTAATGAAAAACTGTTTTTT; CDR3aa: CASSSRISNEKLFF; v_gene: TRBV11-2; d_gene: NA; j_gene: TRBJ1-4; abundance: NA
CDR3nt: TGCAGTGTCAGGGCCGACGAAAAACTGTTTTTT; CDR3aa: CSVRADEKLFF; v_gene: TRBV20-1; d_gene: NA; j_gene: TRBJ1-4; abundance: few
CDR3nt: TGTGCCAGCAGCCGCGGGCAGACCCCACGAAACTATGGCTACACCTTC; CDR3aa: CASSRGQTPRNYGYTF; v_gene: TRBV6-2/TRBV6-3; d_gene: NA; j_gene: TRBJ1-2; abundance: few
CDR3nt: TGCGCCAGCAGCTTTGAGGGACAGAGGCAGGCTGAAGCTTTCTTT; CDR3aa: CASSFEGQRQAEAFF; v_gene: TRBV5-1; d_gene: TRBD1; j_gene: TRBJ1-1; abundance: many
CDR3nt: TGTGCCATCCGGGGCGGGAACACTGAAGCTTTCTTT; CDR3aa: CAIRGGNTEAFF; v_gene: TRBV12-3/TRBV12-4; d_gene: NA; j_gene: TRBJ1-1; abundance: many
CDR3nt: TGTGCCAGCAGTTACGAGGACAGGGACAATGAGCAGTTCTTC; CDR3aa: CASSYEDRDNEQFF; v_gene: TRBV6-5; d_gene: TRBD1; j_gene: TRBJ2-1; abundance: many
CDR3nt: TGTGCCAGCAGTTTAGCCGGGACTAGCGGACCCCAAGAGACCCAGTACTTC; CDR3aa: CASSLAGTSGPQETQYF; v_gene: TRBV28; d_gene: TRBD2; j_gene: TRBJ2-5; abundance: many
CDR3nt: TGTGCCAGCAGTCAGGGACAGGGTACAGCTTTCTTT; CDR3aa: CASSQGQGTAFF; v_gene: TRBV6-2/TRBV6-3; d_gene: TRBD1; j_gene: TRBJ1-1; abundance: few
CDR3nt: TGTGCCAGCATCAATACAGGGATCCCCTACGAGCAGTACTTC; CDR3aa: CASINTGIPYEQYF; v_gene: TRBV6-1; d_gene: NA; j_gene: TRBJ2-7; abundance: few
CDR3nt: TGCAGTGCTAGCGGGACAGCCTACGAGCAGTACTTC; CDR3aa: CSASGTAYEQYF; v_gene: TRBV20-1; d_gene: TRBD1; j_gene: TRBJ2-7; abundance: many
CDR3nt: TGTGCCAGCAGCGCGGAATTCACCGGGGAGCTGTTTTTT; CDR3aa: CASSAEFTGELFF; v_gene: TRBV9; d_gene: NA; j_gene: TRBJ2-2; abundance: many
CDR3nt: TGTGCCACCAGCAGGGCTCGACTATCAGGCTACAATGAGCAGTTCTTC; CDR3aa: CATSRARLSGYNEQFF; v_gene: TRBV15; d_gene: NA; j_gene: TRBJ2-1; abundance: many
CDR3nt: TGCGCCAGCAGCCAAGACGCAGGTAGCTCCTACGAGCAGTACTTC; CDR3aa: CASSQDAGSSYEQYF; v_gene: TRBV4-3; d_gene: NA; j_gene: TRBJ2-7; abundance: many
CDR3nt: TGTGCCAGCAGAATAGGGACAGGGCGCTCTCAGCCCCAGCATTTT; CDR3aa: CASRIGTGRSQPQHF; v_gene: TRBV2; d_gene: TRBD1; j_gene: TRBJ1-5; abundance: many
CDR3nt: TGCGCCAGCAGCTCACAGGGGGCTCGCTACGAGCAGTACTTC; CDR3aa: CASSSQGARYEQYF; v_gene: TRBV5-1; d_gene: TRBD1; j_gene: TRBJ2-7; abundance: many
CDR3nt: TGTGCCAGCAGCTTAGGGGGGCAAAACACTGAAGCTCTCTTT; CDR3aa: CASSLGGQNTEALF; v_gene: TRBV11-3; d_gene: NA; j_gene: TRBJ1-1; abundance: once
CDR3nt: TGTGCCAGCAGTTTATCGGCCCGGGGTCCATACAATGAGCAGTTCTTC; CDR3aa: CASSLSARGPYNEQFF; v_gene: TRBV27; d_gene: NA; j_gene: TRBJ2-1; abundance: NA
CDR3nt: TGTGCCAGCAGCTTAACAGATACTGCAACTAATGAAAAACTGTTTTTT; CDR3aa: CASSLTDTATNEKLFF; v_gene: TRBV7-9; d_gene: NA; j_gene: TRBJ1-4; abundance: many
CDR3nt: TGTGCCAGCAGTGTTTGGCAGCTCTACACCTTC; CDR3aa: CASSVWQLYTF; v_gene: TRBV2; d_gene: NA; j_gene: TRBJ1-2; abundance: few
CDR3nt: TGTGCCAGCAGGGAACCCGGGACAGGGGCTGGCGAGCAGTACTTC; CDR3aa: CASREPGTGAGEQYF; v_gene: TRBV7-9; d_gene: TRBD1; j_gene: TRBJ2-7; abundance: NA
CDR3nt: TGCAGTGCTAGAGACCCACAGGGGGCAGGCACTGAAGCTTTCTTT; CDR3aa: CSARDPQGAGTEAFF; v_gene: TRBV20-1; d_gene: TRBD1; j_gene: TRBJ1-1; abundance: many
CDR3nt: TGCGCCAGCAGCTTGGAACAGGCTCTACCCCTCCACTTT; CDR3aa: CASSLEQALPLHF; v_gene: TRBV5-1; d_gene: NA; j_gene: TRBJ1-6; abundance: few
CDR3nt: TGCAGTGCTAGCACCCGGCAGGGGAACGGCTACACCTTC; CDR3aa: CSASTRQGNGYTF; v_gene: TRBV20-1; d_gene: NA; j_gene: TRBJ1-2; abundance: many
CDR3nt: TGTGCCAGCAGCTTAGTTCCAGCATCCAGGGGAAACACCATATATTTT; CDR3aa: CASSLVPASRGNTIYF; v_gene: TRBV7-2; d_gene: NA; j_gene: TRBJ1-3; abundance: many
CDR3nt: TGTGCCAGCTCATGGGGGCAAGAGACCCAGTACTTC; CDR3aa: CASSWGQETQYF; v_gene: TRBV28; d_gene: NA; j_gene: TRBJ2-5; abundance: many
CDR3nt: TGTGCCAGCAGTCCCAGGAGGGTCGGTAACTATGGCTACACCTTC; CDR3aa: CASSPRRVGNYGYTF; v_gene: TRBV27; d_gene: NA; j_gene: TRBJ1-2; abundance: many
CDR3nt: TGTGCCAGCAGCTTAGGGGGACAGGGAAGGCTCTCAACTAATGAAAAACTGTTTTTT; CDR3aa: CASSLGGQGRLSTNEKLFF; v_gene: TRBV7-2; d_gene: TRBD1; j_gene: TRBJ1-4; abundance: few
CDR3nt: TGTGCCAGCTCACACGGGGGTCCCGAGCAGTACTTC; CDR3aa: CASSHGGPEQYF; v_gene: TRBV18; d_gene: NA; j_gene: TRBJ2-7; abundance: many
CDR3nt: TGCAGTGCTAGAGATCTAGCGGGGGTATCGGACGAGCAGTACTTC; CDR3aa: CSARDLAGVSDEQYF; v_gene: TRBV20-1; d_gene: TRBD2; j_gene: TRBJ2-7; abundance: many
CDR3nt: TGTGCCAGCAGTTACTCGGGGTGGAATTTGGGCGAGCAGTACTTC; CDR3aa: CASSYSGWNLGEQYF; v_gene: TRBV6-5; d_gene: NA; j_gene: TRBJ2-7; abundance: few
CDR3nt: TGTGCCAGCAGCACGGGACTTGTTCACAATGAGCAGTTCTTC; CDR3aa: CASSTGLVHNEQFF; v_gene: TRBV7-2; d_gene: NA; j_gene: TRBJ2-1; abundance: many
CDR3nt: TGTGCCAGCAGCTTAGGACAGCGGGGGGTCAATGAGCAGTTCTTC; CDR3aa: CASSLGQRGVNEQFF; v_gene: TRBV11-2; d_gene: TRBD2; j_gene: TRBJ2-1; abundance: many
CDR3nt: TGTGCCAGTAGTCAGGGACTAGAAAGCGGCGAGCAGTACTTC; CDR3aa: CASSQGLESGEQYF; v_gene: TRBV19; d_gene: TRBD2; j_gene: TRBJ2-7; abundance: NA
CDR3nt: TGTGCCAGCAGAGAGGGGGGCAGACGCGAGCAGTACTTC; CDR3aa: CASREGGRREQYF; v_gene: TRBV27; d_gene: NA; j_gene: TRBJ2-7; abundance: many
CDR3nt: TGCAGTGCTAGAGATACCAGGGGACGGGAGCTGTTTTTT; CDR3aa: CSARDTRGRELFF; v_gene: TRBV20-1; d_gene: NA; j_gene: TRBJ2-2; abundance: many
CDR3nt: TGTGCCAGCAGCCCGGGGGGGGACAGGGGGCTGAACGCTGAAGCTTTCTTT; CDR3aa: CASSPGGDRGLNAEAFF; v_gene: TRBV7-9; d_gene: TRBD1; j_gene: TRBJ1-1; abundance: many
CDR3nt: TGTGCCACCAGCAGAGACACCTATGGGGGCAATCAGCCCCAGCATTTT; CDR3aa: CATSRDTYGGNQPQHF; v_gene: TRBV15; d_gene: NA; j_gene: TRBJ1-5; abundance: many
CDR3nt: TGTGCCAGCAGTTACCGGGCAGGGGGCAAGGACTACGAGCAGTACTTC; CDR3aa: CASSYRAGGKDYEQYF; v_gene: TRBV6-2/TRBV6-3; d_gene: TRBD1; j_gene: TRBJ2-7; abundance: many
CDR3nt: TGTGCCAGCAGCTTAACAAGGGTCGCTACTCGGGGGAACACTGAAGCTTTCTTT; CDR3aa: CASSLTRVATRGNTEAFF; v_gene: TRBV7-9; d_gene: NA; j_gene: TRBJ1-1; abundance: many
CDR3nt: TGTGCCAGCAGCTTAAATACGGTTGGCTACACCTTC; CDR3aa: CASSLNTVGYTF; v_gene: TRBV7-2; d_gene: NA; j_gene: TRBJ1-2; abundance: many
CDR3nt: TGTGCCAGCAGCTTTGAGGGGACGGGACGAGGCACTGAAGCTTTCTTT; CDR3aa: CASSFEGTGRGTEAFF; v_gene: TRBV7-2; d_gene: NA; j_gene: TRBJ1-1; abundance: many
CDR3nt: TGCAGCGGAAGGGGACTAGCTAGTCCAAGTGGTGAGCAGTTCTTC; CDR3aa: CSGRGLASPSGEQFF; v_gene: TRBV29-1; d_gene: TRBD2; j_gene: TRBJ2-1; abundance: many
CDR3nt: TGTGCCAGCAGGCCTGGCGAGCGGACCTCCTACAATGAGCAGTTCTTC; CDR3aa: CASRPGERTSYNEQFF; v_gene: TRBV6-2/TRBV6-3; d_gene: NA; j_gene: TRBJ2-1; abundance: many
CDR3nt: TGTGCCAGCAGGGCCTGGGACAGGGGGAGCCAGCCCCAGCATTTT; CDR3aa: CASRAWDRGSQPQHF; v_gene: TRBV28; d_gene: TRBD1; j_gene: TRBJ1-5; abundance: many